One sample yielded the 20 T cell receptor beta chains listed below, sequenced in a study of OX40 agonist ivuxolimab in advanced cancers. The protocol was immunoSEQ multiplex PCR, while the TCRdb copy is restricted to in-frame clones and leaves out a portion. The sample holds around 44,000 clones, about 87% seen once. Sequenced material: CD4+ or CD8+ T cells sorted from blood, taken in a trial of the OX40 agonist ivuxolimab. The origin of the receptors is an adult with an advanced solid tumor such as melanoma, head and neck, liver or kidney cancer.

This clone is deemed medium-sized. This chain links TRBV2 with TRBJ2-7, with TRBD2 matching 12 bases. Germline V lookup: CDR1 SNHLY, CDR2 FYNNEI. J was trimmed by 5 bases and V by 3 bases; bases with no gene match: 5. The CDR3 length is 15 residues. The CDR3 spells CASSESSGRANEQYF. The DNA of the CDR3 is TGTGCCAGCAGTGAGTCTAGCGGGAGGGCCAACGAGCAGTACTTC. The whole variable domain, filled in from reference TRBV2 and TRBJ2-7, reads EPEVTQTPSHQVTQMGQEVILRCVPISNHLYFYWYRQILGQKVEFLVSFYNNEISEKSEIFDDQFSVERPDGSNFTLKIRSTKLEDSAMYFCASSESSGRANEQYFGPGTRLTVT.

The genes are TRBV28 and TRBJ2-2; TRBD2 agrees at 10 bases. The V and J ends lost 8 bases and 4 bases, in that order; junction bases with no gene match: 10. This CDR3 contains 16 residues. Germline V CDR1 and CDR2: MDHEN, SYDVKM. CDR3 protein: CASQSGGAVGTGELFF. The CDR3 DNA reads TGTGCCAGCCAAAGCGGGGGGGCAGTAGGCACCGGGGAGCTGTTTTTT.

Remarks on this clone: This same CDR3 is encoded by further DNA sequences in the sample. The chain combines TRBV4-1 with TRBJ2-2, with a possible D match to TRBD2 (6 bases). CDR3 size: 16 residues. V was shortened by 2 bases and J by 1 base, with 11 bases between the two germline ends. The germline V gene has CDR1 MGHRA and CDR2 YSYEKL. The CDR3 sequence: CASSQRAGQNTGELFF. The CDR3 bases are TGCGCCAGCAGCCAACGGGCGGGGCAGAACACCGGGGAGCTGTTTTTT.

In this sample, this clone turned up a few times. The gene calls are TRBV7-8 and TRBJ2-5; TRBD2 aligns across 9 bases. The CDR3 runs to 16 residues. Germline loops: CDR1 SGHVS, CDR2 FQNEAQ. The V gene end was trimmed by 6 bases and the J gene end by 3 bases; junction bases not matched to a gene: 11. CDR3 nucleotide sequence: TGTGCCAGCAGACCAAGAAGGGCTAGCGGGGAAGAGACCCAGTACTTC. Translating gives CASRPRRASGEETQYF.

This chain uses TRBV19 with TRBJ2-1; 10 nucleotides match TRBD1. This CDR3 is built from 14 residues. Germline loops: CDR1 LNHDA, CDR2 SQIVND (reference sequence). V was pared by 5 bases and J by 7 bases, with 5 bases of the junction left unmatched. CDR3 amino acids: CASSPGTGANEQFF. For the CDR3, the DNA is TGTGCCAGTAGTCCCGGGACAGGGGCTAATGAGCAGTTCTTC.

The V call is TRBV10-2, the J call TRBJ1-6; D gene uncertain. The CDR3 sequence is 12 residues long. V dropped 5 bases and J dropped 8 bases, with 7 bases sitting between them. The germline V gene encodes CDR1 WSHSY and CDR2 SAAADI. The CDR3 reads CASSWIHSPLHF. The DNA of the CDR3 is TGCGCCAGCAGTTGGATCCATTCACCCCTCCACTTT.

The rearrangement uses TRBV4-2 and TRBJ1-4; D remains unclear. With 0 bases removed from V and 7 bases from J, the gap between germline ends came to 15 bases. Germline values: CDR1 LGHNA, CDR2 YNFKEQ. This CDR3 has 16 residues. CDR3 DNA sequence: TGTGCCAGCAGCCAAGATAGACTCGAACTGAGTGAAAAACTGTTTTTT. Translation: CASSQDRLELSEKLFF.

In its sample, this clone was seen a few times. V gene TRBV5-8 combines with J gene TRBJ1-5; 8 bases are shared with TRBD1. The ends lost 5 bases at V and 0 bases at J; junction bases unmatched: 16. CDR3 length equals 19 residues. Germline CDR1 reads SGHTS; CDR2 reads YDEGEE. The CDR3 loop reads CASRAPGQAVGGSNQPQHF. The CDR3 nucleotides read TGTGCCAGCAGGGCTCCGGGACAGGCTGTGGGCGGTAGCAATCAGCCCCAGCATTTT.

The chain recombines TRBV2 with TRBJ2-3; D remains ambiguous. The CDR3 has 14 residues. Trimming cost V 7 bases and J 3 bases, with 14 bases left between them. The germline V gene encodes CDR1 SNHLY and CDR2 FYNNEI. The CDR3 DNA reads TGTGCCAGCACCTCACTAAGGGTTACAGATACGCAGTATTTT. Translating it yields CASTSLRVTDTQYF. Full variable domain (outside the CDR3, taken from reference TRBV2 and TRBJ2-3): EPEVTQTPSHQVTQMGQEVILRCVPISNHLYFYWYRQILGQKVEFLVSFYNNEISEKSEIFDDQFSVERPDGSNFTLKIRSTKLEDSAMYFCASTSLRVTDTQYFGPGTRLTVL.

J is TRBJ2-2 and V is TRBV7-3; possible D gene TRBD2, 6 bases. The CDR3 consists of 16 residues. Per the germline V gene, CDR1 is SGHTA and CDR2 is FQGTGA. V lost 2 bases to trimming and J lost 6 bases, with 16 bases between them. The CDR3 nucleotides are TGTGCCAGCAGCTTAGGATCTAGCGCTGATGCCGGGGAGCTGTTTTTT. Its translation is CASSLGSSADAGELFF.

The chain combines TRBV2 with TRBJ1-5; the D is unclear. V shed 4 bases and J shed 3 bases, with 10 bases lying between them. The CDR3 sequence is 14 residues long. Germline V gives CDR1 SNHLY, CDR2 FYNNEI. CDR3 nucleotide sequence: TGTGCCAGCAGTGCGGTGCACAACAATCAGCCCCAGCATTTT. Amino acids: CASSAVHNNQPQHF.

V and J are TRBV29-1 and TRBJ2-1; D is unclear. V lost 2 bases and J lost 10, with 9 bases in between. The CDR3 spans 11 residues. Germline loops: CDR1 SQVTM, CDR2 ANQGSEA. CDR3 residues: CSVEPGQEQFF. In DNA, the CDR3 is TGCAGCGTTGAACCCGGTCAGGAGCAGTTCTTC.

V is TRBV7-9 and J is TRBJ1-2; possible D gene TRBD1, 5 bases. Looked up from germline, CDR1 is SEHNR and CDR2 is FQNEAQ (reference sequence). This CDR3 has 15 residues. The V end was cut by 5 bases, the J end by 8 bases, with 21 bases between. Here the CDR3 reads CASSPGLGVDGGYTF. The CDR3 bases are TGTGCCAGCAGCCCCGGATTGGGGGTTGACGGAGGCTACACCTTC.

V is TRBV29-1 and J is TRBJ2-3, with D possibly being TRBD1 or TRBD2 (6 bases each). Germline-derived CDR1 and CDR2 are SQVTM and ANQGSEA. Trimming took off 6 bases at V and 2 bases at J, with 15 bases between the two ends. This CDR3 has 14 residues. CDR3 amino acids: CSVDSWGATDTQYF. In DNA form, the CDR3 reads TGCAGCGTCGATTCCTGGGGGGCCACAGATACGCAGTATTTT.

V gene TRBV5-1 combines with J gene TRBJ2-1; 7 nucleotides line up with TRBD2. The J segment lost 4 bases and the V segment lost 6 bases, leaving 7 bases of the junction unmatched. Germline V gene sequence: CDR1 SGHRS, CDR2 YFSETQ. The CDR3 runs to 14 residues. CDR3 loop: CASNYGGTYNEQFF. DNA for the CDR3: TGCGCCAGCAACTACGGGGGGACTTACAATGAGCAGTTCTTC.

The chain links TRBV5-4 to TRBJ1-2; D is possibly TRBD1 (6 bases). This CDR3 has 15 residues. The germline V and J ends were trimmed by 0 bases and 7 bases, with 16 bases remaining between them. Looked up from germline, CDR1 is SGHNT and CDR2 is YYREEE (reference sequence). Here the CDR3 DNA reads TGTGCCAGCAGCTTGGGGGACATCCGTGGTGGTGGCTACACCTTC. This gives the protein CASSLGDIRGGGYTF.

The CDR3 loop is CASSEPSSYGYTF. The CDR3 DNA is TGTGCCAGCAGTGAACCCTCTAGCTATGGCTACACCTTC. The chain joins TRBV2 to TRBJ1-2; D is ambiguous. This CDR3 has 13 residues. Germline CDR1 and CDR2: SNHLY and FYNNEI. Trimming stripped 2 bases from V and 4 bases from J, with 8 bases between.

The rearrangement joins TRBV7-6 to TRBJ2-1; D call uncertain. The CDR3 consists of 14 residues. Germline V gene data show CDR1 as SGHVS and CDR2 as FNYEAQ. Trimming left V 0 bases short and J 5 bases short, with 8 bases between. The CDR3 region is CASSLALGDNEQFF. CDR3 bases: TGTGCCAGCAGCTTAGCCCTTGGGGACAATGAGCAGTTCTTC. Combining the CDR3 with reference TRBV7-6 and TRBJ2-1 gives the whole variable domain GAGVSQSPRYKVTKRGQDVALRCDPISGHVSLYWYRQALGQGPEFLTYFNYEAQQDKSGLPNDRFSAERPEGSISTLTIQRTEQRDSAMYRCASSLALGDNEQFFGPGTRLTVL.

This sequence joins TRBV14 and TRBJ1-3; TRBD1 matches 7 bases. Germline V gene data show CDR1 as SGHDN and CDR2 as FVKESK. The CDR3 length is 14 residues. The J segment lost 4 bases and the V segment lost 3 bases, leaving 3 bases of the junction unmatched. CDR3 sequence reads: CASSHVGGGNTIYF. The CDR3 coding sequence is TGTGCCAGCAGCCACGTAGGGGGCGGAAACACCATATATTTT.

The count of this clone is one. This rearrangement joins TRBV19 to TRBJ2-2, with D unresolved. Trimming removed 4 bases at V and 3 bases at J, with 9 bases between. The CDR3 sequence is 14 residues long. Germline V gives CDR1 LNHDA, CDR2 SQIVND (reference sequence). The CDR3 coding sequence is TGTGCCAGTAGTAACCCCACCCACACCGGGGAGCTGTTTTTT. Protein: CASSNPTHTGELFF. The full variable domain, its missing parts supplied by reference TRBV19 and TRBJ2-2, is DGGITQSPKYLFRKEGQNVTLSCEQNLNHDAMYWYRQDPGQGLRLIYYSQIVNDFQKGDIAEGYSVSREKKESFPLTVTSAQKNPTAFYLCASSNPTHTGELFFGEGSRLTVL.